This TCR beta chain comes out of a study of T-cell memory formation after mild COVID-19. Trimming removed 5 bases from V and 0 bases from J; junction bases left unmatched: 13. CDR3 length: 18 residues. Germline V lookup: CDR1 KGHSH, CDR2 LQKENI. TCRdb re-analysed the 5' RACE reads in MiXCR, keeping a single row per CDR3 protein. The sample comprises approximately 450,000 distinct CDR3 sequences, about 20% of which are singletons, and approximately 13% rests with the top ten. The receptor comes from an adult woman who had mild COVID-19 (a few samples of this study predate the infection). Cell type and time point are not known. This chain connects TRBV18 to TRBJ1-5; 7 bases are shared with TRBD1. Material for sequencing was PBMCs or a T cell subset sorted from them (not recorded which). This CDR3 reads CASSALGPTGISNQPQHF. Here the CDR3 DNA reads TGTGCCAGCTCAGCACTAGGACCGACAGGGATTAGCAATCAGCCCCAGCATTTT.